This entry lists 17 T cell receptor beta chains sequenced from one sample in a study of blood T cell repertoires in COVID-19. The table came from immunoSEQ multiplex PCR; TCRdb's copy has only in-frame clones and leaves some out. The data contain roughly 170,000 clones, about 90% of them singletons. The sequenced sample consisted of peripheral blood. The receptors derive from a man aged 70-80 years with active or convalescent COVID-19.

The chain combines TRBV11-2 with TRBJ2-3; D is unclear. V was trimmed by 1 base and J by 3 bases, leaving 5 bases between them. Per germline, CDR1 SGHAT and CDR2 FQNNGV. The CDR3 has 13 amino acids. The CDR3 region has the DNA TGTGCCAGCAGCTTAGGTCGGACAGATACGCAGTATTTT. It encodes CASSLGRTDTQYF.

The rearrangement joins TRBV27 to TRBJ2-3; D remains unclear. The CDR3 sequence is 15 residues long. The V and J ends lost 5 bases and 0 bases respectively, with 12 bases between them. CDR1 and CDR2 (germline): MNHEY, SMNVEV (reference sequence). In DNA, the CDR3 is TGTGCCAGCAGTCTCAGGTACTCTAGCACAGATACGCAGTATTTT. This gives the protein CASSLRYSSTDTQYF.

The V call is TRBV6-1, the J call TRBJ1-2; D gene uncertain. The CDR3 consists of 14 residues. Trimming took 1 base from V and 8 from J, leaving 14 bases between them. From germline, CDR1 is MNHNS and CDR2 SASEGT. CDR3 in amino acids: CASSEGGDRKGYTF. The CDR3 nucleotides read TGTGCCAGCAGTGAAGGTGGAGACCGCAAGGGCTACACCTTC.

The chain employs TRBV7-9 and TRBJ2-1; 10 nucleotides match TRBD2. V trimming: 4 bases; J trimming: 6 bases; junction bases outside the gene matches: 6. The germline V gene encodes CDR1 SEHNR and CDR2 FQNEAQ (reference sequence). The CDR3 is 15 amino acids. Here the CDR3 reads CASSSLSGGLNEQFF. The DNA for the CDR3 is TGTGCCAGCAGCTCCCTTAGCGGGGGGCTCAATGAGCAGTTCTTC.

The gene calls are TRBV7-9 and TRBJ2-1; TRBD2 agrees at 9 bases. CDR1 and CDR2 (germline): SEHNR, FQNEAQ (reference sequence). V was pared by 5 bases and J by 11 bases, with 13 bases of the junction left unmatched. The CDR3 spans 15 residues. The CDR3 reads CASSPGLAETMKQFF. CDR3 bases: TGTGCCAGCAGCCCGGGACTAGCCGAAACAATGAAGCAGTTCTTC.

The J gene is TRBJ2-7, the V gene TRBV7-7; TRBD1 matches 11 bases. Trimming removed 8 bases from V and 6 bases from J; junction bases left unmatched: 6. The CDR3 runs 13 residues. Germline values: CDR1 SSHAT, CDR2 FNYEAQ (reference sequence). CDR3 bases: TGTGCCAGCTCATCCGGGACAGGGGGCGAGCAGTACTTC. Its protein is CASSSGTGGEQYF. The full variable domain, its missing parts supplied by reference TRBV7-7 and TRBJ2-7, is GAGVSQSPRYKVTKRGQDVTLRCDPISSHATLYWYQQALGQGPEFLTYFNYEAQPDKSGLPSDRFSAERPEGSISTLTIQRTEQRDSAMYRCASSSGTGGEQYFGPGTRLTVT.

The chain uses TRBV12-5 and TRBJ1-1; possibly TRBD1 for D (5 bases). Germline V CDR1 and CDR2: LGHNT, FRNRAP. The CDR3 length is 13 residues. V lost 4 bases and J 3 bases, leaving 9 bases between the germline ends. The CDR3 here is CASGWSRDTEAFF. The CDR3 coding sequence is TGTGCTAGTGGTTGGTCCAGGGACACTGAAGCTTTCTTT.

The V and J genes are TRBV5-1 and TRBJ2-7; 10 bases are shared with TRBD1. The germline gives CDR1 SGHRS, CDR2 YFSETQ. There are 14 residues in the CDR3. V was pared by 5 bases and J by 5 bases, with 7 bases of the junction left unmatched. The CDR3 DNA sequence: TGCGCCAGCAGTTCTACGACAGGGGGCCACGAGCAGTACTTC. It codes for CASSSTTGGHEQYF.

This clone was counted a single time. The V call is TRBV28, the J call TRBJ2-1; 10 bases line up with TRBD2. In germline, CDR1 is MDHEN, CDR2 SYDVKM. The V and J ends lost 6 bases and 1 base, in that order; junction bases with no gene match: 12. CDR3 size: 18 residues. The CDR3 protein is CASSMSGREPHSYNEQFF. In DNA, the CDR3 is TGTGCCAGCAGCATGAGCGGGAGGGAGCCCCATTCCTACAATGAGCAGTTCTTC.

This clone was detected only a few times. The V and J genes are TRBV27 and TRBJ1-5; possibly TRBD1 for D (6 bases). Germline loops: CDR1 MNHEY, CDR2 SMNVEV (reference sequence). This CDR3 spans 15 amino acids. The ends were cut back, 8 bases at V and 1 base at J, with 15 bases in the middle. CDR3 in DNA: TGTGCCAGCGGGTGGGGGGGGCCGAGCAATCAGCCCCAGCATTTT. This encodes CASGWGGPSNQPQHF.

The chain joins TRBV7-8 to TRBJ2-5; tentative D call: TRBD1 (5 bases). This CDR3 contains 18 residues. From germline, CDR1 is SGHVS and CDR2 FQNEAQ. Trimming took off 5 bases at V and 0 bases at J, with 22 bases between the two ends. In DNA, the CDR3 is TGTGCCAGCAGCCACCCCCCTATGGACACGTCGTACCAAGAGACCCAGTACTTC. Protein sequence: CASSHPPMDTSYQETQYF.

The chain employs TRBV28 and TRBJ1-6; D unresolved. Germline lookup yields CDR1 MDHEN and CDR2 SYDVKM. V was shortened by 8 bases and J by 3 bases, with 11 bases between the two germline ends. The CDR3 contains 14 residues. CDR3 coding DNA: TGTGCCAGCGCCTCAAACGGCTATAATTCACCCCTCCACTTT. Encoded protein: CASASNGYNSPLHF.

This clone showed up just a few times. The gene calls are TRBV7-9 and TRBJ1-6, with 7 bases identical to TRBD1. Looked up from germline, CDR1 is SEHNR and CDR2 is FQNEAQ (reference sequence). The V gene end was trimmed by 2 bases and the J gene end by 10 bases; junction bases not matched to a gene: 2. The CDR3 covers 13 residues. CDR3 sequence: CASSLRGLSPLHF. CDR3 DNA sequence: TGTGCCAGCAGCTTAAGGGGGCTCTCACCCCTCCACTTT.

The gene calls are TRBV24-1 and TRBJ2-1, with 12 bases matching TRBD2. The CDR3 is made up of 15 amino acids. CDR1 is KGHDR, CDR2 SFDVKD, per germline. Trimming removed 3 bases from V and 7 bases from J; junction bases left unmatched: 3. The DNA for the CDR3 is TGTGCCACCAGTGATGCCGGGACTAGCGGGAATGAGCAGTTCTTC. This encodes CATSDAGTSGNEQFF.

The rearrangement uses TRBV28 and TRBJ2-7, with 8 positions matching TRBD2. The V and J ends lost 4 bases and 1 base, in that order; junction bases with no gene match: 9. CDR1 and CDR2 from the germline V gene are MDHEN and SYDVKM. The CDR3 contains 16 residues. The CDR3 here is CASSYGLTSASYEQYF. The CDR3, as DNA: TGTGCCAGCAGTTACGGCCTGACTAGCGCTTCCTACGAGCAGTACTTC.

This sequence joins TRBV15 and TRBJ1-2, with TRBD1 matching 7 bases. Looked up from germline, CDR1 is LNHNV and CDR2 is YYDKDF (reference sequence). J was trimmed by 0 bases and V by 5 bases; bases with no gene match: 9. The length of the CDR3 is 16 residues. The chain's CDR3 is CATSPGTDDPNYGYTF. The DNA of the CDR3 is TGTGCCACCAGCCCCGGGACAGACGACCCTAACTATGGCTACACCTTC. Using reference TRBV15 and TRBJ1-2 for the parts outside the CDR3, the full variable domain is DAMVIQNPRYQVTQFGKPVTLSCSQTLNHNVMYWYQQKSSQAPKLLFHYYDKDFNNEADTPDNFQSRRPNTSFCFLDIRSPGLGDTAMYLCATSPGTDDPNYGYTFGSGTRLTVV.

This chain uses TRBV12-3 or TRBV12-4 with TRBJ1-6; D uncertain. This CDR3 spans 11 amino acids. Between the trimmed V and J ends, which lost 5 bases and 14 bases, there was a span of 10 bases. DNA for the CDR3: TGTGCCAGCAGTCAACGGTCTTCCCTCCACTTT. Translation: CASSQRSSLHF.